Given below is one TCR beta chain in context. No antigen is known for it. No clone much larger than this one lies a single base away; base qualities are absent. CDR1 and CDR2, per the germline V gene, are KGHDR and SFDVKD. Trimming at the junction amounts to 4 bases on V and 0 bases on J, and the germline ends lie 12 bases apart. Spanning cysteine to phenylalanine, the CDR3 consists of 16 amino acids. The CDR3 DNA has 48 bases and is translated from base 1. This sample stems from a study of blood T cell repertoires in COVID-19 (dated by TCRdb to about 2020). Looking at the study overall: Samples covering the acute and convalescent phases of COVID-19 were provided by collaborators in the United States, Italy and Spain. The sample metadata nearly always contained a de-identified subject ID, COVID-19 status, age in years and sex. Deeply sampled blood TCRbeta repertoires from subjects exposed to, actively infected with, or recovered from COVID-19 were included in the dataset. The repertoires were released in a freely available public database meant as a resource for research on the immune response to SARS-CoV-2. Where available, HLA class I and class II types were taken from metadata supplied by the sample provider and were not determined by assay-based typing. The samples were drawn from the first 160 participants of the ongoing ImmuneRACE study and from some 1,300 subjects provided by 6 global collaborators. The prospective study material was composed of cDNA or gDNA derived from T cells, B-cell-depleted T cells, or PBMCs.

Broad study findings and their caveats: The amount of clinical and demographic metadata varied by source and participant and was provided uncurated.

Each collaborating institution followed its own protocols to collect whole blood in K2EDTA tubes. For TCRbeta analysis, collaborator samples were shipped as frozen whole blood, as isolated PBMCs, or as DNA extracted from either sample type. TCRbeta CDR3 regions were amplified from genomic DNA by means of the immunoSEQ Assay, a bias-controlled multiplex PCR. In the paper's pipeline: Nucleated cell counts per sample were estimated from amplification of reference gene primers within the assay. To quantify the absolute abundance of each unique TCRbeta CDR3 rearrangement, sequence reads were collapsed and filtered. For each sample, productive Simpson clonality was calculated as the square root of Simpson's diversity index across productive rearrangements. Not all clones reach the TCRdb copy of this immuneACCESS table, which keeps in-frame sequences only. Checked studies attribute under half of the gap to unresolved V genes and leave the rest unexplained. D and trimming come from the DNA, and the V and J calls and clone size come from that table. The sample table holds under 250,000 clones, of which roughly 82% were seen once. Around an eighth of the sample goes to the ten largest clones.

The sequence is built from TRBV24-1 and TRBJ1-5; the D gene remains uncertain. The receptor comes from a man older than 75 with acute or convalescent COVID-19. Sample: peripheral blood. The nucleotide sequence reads TGTGCCACCAGTGACCGGACGGGAAATAGCAATCAGCCCCAGCATTTT. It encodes CATSDRTGNSNQPQHF.